These T cell receptor beta chains were read from a single sample in a study of T cell changes during pregnancy in multiple sclerosis. Generated by immunoSEQ multiplex PCR, the TCRdb table keeps only in-frame clones and is missing some. The table shows just under 95,000 clones, with around 92% occurring only once. The material sequenced was peripheral blood, taken in the first trimester of pregnancy. The receptors were sampled from a female donor with multiple sclerosis, enrolled in a pregnancy study. Both conserved end residues are part of each CDR3. Each record gives: D gene, clone size, J gene, V gene, CDR3 protein, CDR3 DNA. A D gene is named only where the DNA matches it firmly. The size entry is marked missing in some rows and otherwise reads once, few, many or a size class.

D gene: -
clone size: -
J gene: TRBJ1-5
V gene: TRBV6-5
CDR3 protein: CASRITGSGNQPQHF
CDR3 DNA: TGTGCCAGCAGAATCACAGGCTCGGGCAATCAGCCCCAGCATTTT

D gene: -
clone size: -
J gene: TRBJ2-1
V gene: TRBV18
CDR3 protein: CASSPTGSSYNEQFF
CDR3 DNA: TGTGCCAGCTCCCCCACCGGGAGCTCCTACAATGAGCAGTTCTTC

D gene: -
clone size: -
J gene: TRBJ1-1
V gene: TRBV25-1
CDR3 protein: CASSEYKDKAFF
CDR3 DNA: TGTGCCAGCAGTGAATATAAGGACAAAGCTTTCTTT

D gene: -
clone size: -
J gene: TRBJ2-1
V gene: TRBV9
CDR3 protein: CASSVGVRSSYNEQFF
CDR3 DNA: TGTGCCAGCAGCGTAGGGGTCCGGAGCTCCTACAATGAGCAGTTCTTC

D gene: TRBD2
clone size: -
J gene: TRBJ2-7
V gene: TRBV5-1
CDR3 protein: CASSLGSSGSKYEQYF
CDR3 DNA: TGCGCCAGCAGCTTGGGTAGTAGCGGGAGTAAATACGAGCAGTACTTC

D gene: -
clone size: -
J gene: TRBJ1-5
V gene: TRBV4-2
CDR3 protein: CASSQDSGKQPQHF
CDR3 DNA: TGTGCCAGCAGCCAAGATTCGGGGAAACAGCCCCAGCATTTT

D gene: -
clone size: -
J gene: TRBJ1-5
V gene: TRBV7-2
CDR3 protein: CASSLVHKSNQPQHF
CDR3 DNA: TGTGCCAGCAGCTTAGTGCACAAGAGCAATCAGCCCCAGCATTTT

D gene: -
clone size: -
J gene: TRBJ1-1
V gene: TRBV6-5
CDR3 protein: CASSYRTANTEAFF
CDR3 DNA: TGTGCCAGCAGTTATCGGACAGCAAACACTGAAGCTTTCTTT

D gene: -
clone size: -
J gene: TRBJ1-5
V gene: TRBV7-3
CDR3 protein: CASRAVNRQNYSNQPQHF
CDR3 DNA: TGTGCCAGCAGAGCAGTGAACAGACAGAACTATAGCAATCAGCCCCAGCATTTT

D gene: TRBD1
clone size: -
J gene: TRBJ2-2
V gene: TRBV11-3
CDR3 protein: CASSLNRGLTGELFF
CDR3 DNA: TGTGCCAGCAGCTTAAACAGGGGGCTCACCGGGGAGCTGTTTTTT

D gene: -
clone size: -
J gene: TRBJ2-7
V gene: TRBV6-1
CDR3 protein: CASTARERYSYEQYF
CDR3 DNA: TGTGCCAGCACCGCAAGGGAGCGGTACTCCTACGAGCAGTACTTC

D gene: -
clone size: -
J gene: TRBJ2-2
V gene: TRBV27
CDR3 protein: CASSRSNTGELFF
CDR3 DNA: TGTGCCAGCAGCCGGAGCAACACCGGGGAGCTGTTTTTT

D gene: -
clone size: -
J gene: TRBJ1-5
V gene: TRBV6-5
CDR3 protein: CATSRSYSNQPQHF
CDR3 DNA: TGTGCCACCTCAAGGAGTTATAGCAATCAGCCCCAGCATTTT

D gene: TRBD2
clone size: -
J gene: TRBJ2-1
V gene: TRBV4-3
CDR3 protein: CASSQQILAGVEQFF
CDR3 DNA: TGCGCCAGCAGCCAGCAGATACTAGCGGGAGTTGAGCAGTTCTTC

D gene: -
clone size: -
J gene: TRBJ2-3
V gene: TRBV6-4
CDR3 protein: CASSDSGGSGPDTQYF
CDR3 DNA: TGTGCCAGCAGTGACTCGGGAGGTAGCGGACCAGATACGCAGTATTTT

D gene: TRBD2
clone size: -
J gene: TRBJ2-7
V gene: TRBV18
CDR3 protein: CASSSTSGKSSYEQYF
CDR3 DNA: TGTGCCAGCTCTTCTACTAGCGGAAAGAGCTCCTACGAGCAGTACTTC

D gene: TRBD2
clone size: -
J gene: TRBJ2-7
V gene: TRBV7-2
CDR3 protein: CASSFPSGRGEQYF
CDR3 DNA: TGTGCCAGCAGCTTCCCTAGCGGGAGGGGCGAGCAGTACTTC

D gene: -
clone size: -
J gene: TRBJ2-4
V gene: TRBV2
CDR3 protein: CASSEGDKQAKNIQYF
CDR3 DNA: TGTGCCAGCAGTGAGGGGGACAAACAAGCCAAAAACATTCAGTACTTC

D gene: TRBD2
clone size: -
J gene: TRBJ2-7
V gene: TRBV6-1
CDR3 protein: CASSGRLAGGYEQYF
CDR3 DNA: TGTGCCAGCAGTGGCCGACTAGCGGGAGGGTACGAGCAGTACTTC

D gene: -
clone size: -
J gene: TRBJ2-3
V gene: TRBV9
CDR3 protein: CASSVSGWDTQYF
CDR3 DNA: TGTGCCAGCAGCGTCTCGGGGTGGGATACGCAGTATTTT

D gene: TRBD2
clone size: -
J gene: TRBJ2-7
V gene: TRBV6-6
CDR3 protein: CASRVLAGGREQYF
CDR3 DNA: TGTGCCAGCAGAGTTCTAGCGGGAGGTCGGGAGCAGTACTTC

D gene: -
clone size: few
J gene: TRBJ1-1
V gene: TRBV6-5
CDR3 protein: CASSSAPGNTEAFF
CDR3 DNA: TGTGCCAGCAGTTCAGCCCCGGGGAACACTGAAGCTTTCTTT

D gene: -
clone size: -
J gene: TRBJ2-3
V gene: TRBV6-5
CDR3 protein: CASWGLLATDTQYF
CDR3 DNA: TGTGCCAGCTGGGGCTTACTCGCCACAGATACGCAGTATTTT

D gene: TRBD1
clone size: -
J gene: TRBJ2-7
V gene: TRBV28
CDR3 protein: CASSTPGTGIVNEQYF
CDR3 DNA: TGTGCCAGCAGCACCCCCGGGACAGGGATCGTAAACGAGCAGTACTTC

D gene: -
clone size: -
J gene: TRBJ2-7
V gene: TRBV6-5
CDR3 protein: CASSQDSEQYF
CDR3 DNA: TGTGCCAGCAGTCAGGACAGCGAGCAGTACTTC

D gene: TRBD2
clone size: -
J gene: TRBJ2-3
V gene: TRBV4-2
CDR3 protein: CASSQVASGRLADTQYF
CDR3 DNA: TGTGCCAGCAGCCAAGTCGCTAGCGGGAGGTTAGCAGATACGCAGTATTTT

D gene: -
clone size: -
J gene: TRBJ2-2
V gene: TRBV6-5
CDR3 protein: CASSSRVGELFF
CDR3 DNA: TGTGCCAGCAGTTCTCGAGTCGGGGAGCTGTTTTTT

D gene: -
clone size: few
J gene: TRBJ1-1
V gene: TRBV5-1
CDR3 protein: CASSLGQSYSEAFF
CDR3 DNA: TGCGCCAGCAGCTTGGGCCAGAGTTACAGTGAAGCTTTCTTT

D gene: -
clone size: -
J gene: TRBJ2-2
V gene: TRBV28
CDR3 protein: CASRPTGPNTGELFF
CDR3 DNA: TGTGCCAGCAGGCCTACAGGCCCGAACACCGGGGAGCTGTTTTTT

D gene: -
clone size: few
J gene: TRBJ2-7
V gene: TRBV21-1
CDR3 protein: CASSKEGTRPTSGSRYEQYF
CDR3 DNA: TGTGCCAGCAGCAAAGAGGGGACTCGGCCGACGAGCGGGAGTCGGTACGAGCAGTACTTC

D gene: -
clone size: -
J gene: TRBJ1-1
V gene: TRBV19
CDR3 protein: CASSTGRVDTEAFF
CDR3 DNA: TGTGCCAGTAGCACTGGGAGGGTTGACACTGAAGCTTTCTTT

D gene: TRBD2
clone size: -
J gene: TRBJ2-7
V gene: TRBV6-5
CDR3 protein: CASSSGLADSSYEQYF
CDR3 DNA: TGTGCCAGCAGTTCGGGACTAGCGGATAGCTCCTACGAGCAGTACTTC

D gene: TRBD2
clone size: -
J gene: TRBJ2-2
V gene: TRBV5-1
CDR3 protein: CASSLAGRGSGTGELFF
CDR3 DNA: TGCGCCAGCAGCTTGGCCGGGAGGGGGAGCGGCACCGGGGAGCTGTTTTTT

D gene: -
clone size: -
J gene: TRBJ2-7
V gene: TRBV10-3
CDR3 protein: CAINTPTQAGYEQYF
CDR3 DNA: TGTGCCATCAATACTCCCACCCAAGCTGGCTACGAGCAGTACTTC

D gene: -
clone size: -
J gene: TRBJ2-7
V gene: TRBV7-9
CDR3 protein: CASSLAGGTRSF
CDR3 DNA: TGTGCCAGCAGCTTAGCCGGCGGGACCCGGAGCTTC

D gene: TRBD1
clone size: -
J gene: TRBJ1-3
V gene: TRBV2
CDR3 protein: CASSVPGTVSMSSGNTIYF
CDR3 DNA: TGTGCCAGCAGTGTACCGGGGACAGTCAGTATGAGCTCTGGAAACACCATATATTTT

D gene: TRBD2
clone size: -
J gene: TRBJ2-2
V gene: TRBV28
CDR3 protein: CATTPSGRSGELFF
CDR3 DNA: TGTGCCACGACTCCTAGCGGGAGGAGCGGGGAGCTGTTTTTT

D gene: TRBD2
clone size: -
J gene: TRBJ2-6
V gene: TRBV4-2
CDR3 protein: CASSQEGEGSSGANVLTF
CDR3 DNA: TGTGCCAGCAGCCAAGAGGGGGAGGGGAGCTCTGGGGCCAACGTCCTGACTTTC

D gene: TRBD2
clone size: -
J gene: TRBJ2-2
V gene: TRBV5-6
CDR3 protein: CASSRGSGGPHGGELFF
CDR3 DNA: TGTGCCAGCAGCCGAGGGAGCGGGGGACCTCATGGCGGGGAGCTGTTTTTT

D gene: TRBD2
clone size: once
J gene: TRBJ2-5
V gene: TRBV7-2
CDR3 protein: CASSFSGKETQYF
CDR3 DNA: TGTGCCAGCAGCTTTAGCGGGAAGGAGACCCAGTACTTC

D gene: TRBD2
clone size: -
J gene: TRBJ2-1
V gene: TRBV7-9
CDR3 protein: CASREPGLARDEQFF
CDR3 DNA: TGTGCCAGCAGGGAACCGGGACTAGCCCGGGATGAGCAGTTCTTC

D gene: TRBD1
clone size: -
J gene: TRBJ2-5
V gene: TRBV2
CDR3 protein: CASTQMGQPGETQYF
CDR3 DNA: TGTGCCAGCACCCAAATGGGACAGCCCGGAGAGACCCAGTACTTC

D gene: -
clone size: -
J gene: TRBJ1-5
V gene: TRBV28
CDR3 protein: CASSPTSGAWNQPQHF
CDR3 DNA: TGTGCCAGCAGTCCTACTTCAGGGGCTTGGAATCAGCCCCAGCATTTT

D gene: -
clone size: -
J gene: TRBJ2-1
V gene: TRBV6-5
CDR3 protein: CASSPPNINNEQFF
CDR3 DNA: TGTGCCAGCAGTCCCCCAAACATTAACAATGAGCAGTTCTTC

D gene: -
clone size: -
J gene: TRBJ2-7
V gene: TRBV2
CDR3 protein: CASSHGKSSSYEQYF
CDR3 DNA: TGTGCCAGCAGCCACGGGAAATCGTCCTCCTACGAGCAGTACTTC

D gene: -
clone size: -
J gene: TRBJ2-7
V gene: TRBV7-9
CDR3 protein: CASRPLGDFAYEQYF
CDR3 DNA: TGTGCCAGCAGACCCCTAGGGGACTTTGCTTACGAGCAGTACTTC

D gene: -
clone size: -
J gene: TRBJ1-2
V gene: TRBV7-2
CDR3 protein: CASSPPGAPNYGYTF
CDR3 DNA: TGTGCCAGCAGCCCCCCGGGAGCCCCTAACTATGGCTACACCTTC

D gene: -
clone size: -
J gene: TRBJ1-5
V gene: TRBV19
CDR3 protein: CASSIGQAGNQPQHF
CDR3 DNA: TGTGCCAGTAGTATAGGACAAGCCGGCAATCAGCCCCAGCATTTT

D gene: TRBD2
clone size: -
J gene: TRBJ2-1
V gene: TRBV2
CDR3 protein: CASRELAGGSYNEQFF
CDR3 DNA: TGTGCCAGCAGAGAACTAGCGGGAGGCTCCTACAATGAGCAGTTCTTC

D gene: TRBD1
clone size: -
J gene: TRBJ1-1
V gene: TRBV2
CDR3 protein: CASNTGQGATEAFF
CDR3 DNA: TGTGCCAGCAACACGGGACAGGGGGCCACTGAAGCTTTCTTT

D gene: -
clone size: -
J gene: TRBJ2-7
V gene: TRBV19
CDR3 protein: CASSISPGRRGDEQYF
CDR3 DNA: TGTGCCAGTAGTATCAGTCCGGGACGCAGGGGGGACGAGCAGTACTTC

D gene: -
clone size: -
J gene: TRBJ2-7
V gene: TRBV2
CDR3 protein: CASFGTYYEQYF
CDR3 DNA: TGTGCCAGTTTCGGGACATATTACGAGCAGTACTTC

D gene: -
clone size: -
J gene: TRBJ1-1
V gene: TRBV5-1
CDR3 protein: CASSLTERLVGGTEAFF
CDR3 DNA: TGCGCCAGCAGCTTGACCGAAAGGTTGGTGGGGGGCACTGAAGCTTTCTTT